The next 2 T cell receptor beta chains were all read from a single sample in a study of response to subunit inactivated influenza vaccine. TCRdb passed the RT-PCR reads through MiXCR, listing each CDR3 protein once. Of 650,000 to 850,000 distinct CDR3 sequences in the sample, about 15% were seen once. Sequences were derived from PBMCs from blood, sampled around 14 days before vaccination. The receptors come from a man aged 45 to 65 who received an inactivated influenza vaccine.

This clonotype was seen more than once but under ten times. The J gene is TRBJ1-5, the V gene TRBV29-1; tentatively, D is TRBD1 (6 bases). Germline V CDR1 and CDR2: SQVTM, ANQGSEA. The CDR3 runs 14 residues. Trimming removed 4 bases at V and 4 bases at J, with 14 bases between. The DNA for the CDR3 is TGCAGCGTTGCCTTCGGGACACAAAATCAGCCCCAGCATTTT. Its translation is CSVAFGTQNQPQHF.

The chain employs TRBV10-3 and TRBJ2-1; D remains unclear. V was clipped by 5 bases and J by 6 bases, with 5 bases between them. The CDR3 runs to 11 residues. CDR1 is ENHRY and CDR2 is SYGVKD in the germline V gene. The CDR3 reads CAISPGNEQFF. In DNA, the CDR3 is TGTGCCATCAGTCCGGGCAATGAGCAGTTCTTC.